This T cell receptor (beta chain) was documented in a study of beta chain features in type 1 diabetes. Whole-study results and caveats: Across all four CD4+ subsets, people with type 1 diabetes showed modestly shorter TCRB CDR3s. Over-representation of high TCR-expressing cells was a possible consequence of cDNA sequencing.

CDR1 is MNHNS, CDR2 SASEGT, per germline. Trimming removed 9 bases from V and 10 bases from J; junction bases left unmatched: 14. The CDR3 is 14 amino acids. This clone was detected a few times. Its antigen is unknown. Expressed TCRB transcripts got sequenced, as all isolated RNA was reverse transcribed. TCRdb's copy holds only in-frame clones and misses some; the assay was immunoSEQ multiplex PCR. The table records about 41,000 clones, 66% of them present only once. J is TRBJ2-1 and V is TRBV6-1; 8 bases align to TRBD1. Sequenced material: Tregs from blood. The sequence was obtained from a man younger than 40 with type 1 diabetes. Some clones in this sample may be carry-over from other donors' samples. The CDR3 coding sequence is TGTGCCAGTAACCGGGACAGGTCTTGGGGGGAGCAGTTCTTC. Translated, it gives CASNRDRSWGEQFF.